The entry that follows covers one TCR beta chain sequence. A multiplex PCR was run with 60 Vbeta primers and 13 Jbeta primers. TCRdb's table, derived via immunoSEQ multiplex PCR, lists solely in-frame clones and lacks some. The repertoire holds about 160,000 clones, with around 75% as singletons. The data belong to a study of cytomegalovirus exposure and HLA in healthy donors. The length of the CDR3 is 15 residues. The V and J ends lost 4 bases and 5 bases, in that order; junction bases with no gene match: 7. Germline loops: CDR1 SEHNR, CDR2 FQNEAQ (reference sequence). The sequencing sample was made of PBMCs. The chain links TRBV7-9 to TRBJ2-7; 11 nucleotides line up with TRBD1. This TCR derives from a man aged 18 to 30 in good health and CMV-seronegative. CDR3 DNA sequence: TGTGCCAGCAGCTCGAAGAGGACAGGGGGCGACGAGCAGTACTTC. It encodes CASSSKRTGGDEQYF.